This entry concerns a single T cell receptor beta chain. The entry originates in a study of blood T cell repertoires in COVID-19. At the level of the study: Some COVID-19 samples were acute and others convalescent; all came from the United States, Italy and Spain. T cells, B-cell-depleted T cells, or PBMCs provided the cDNA or gDNA that served as material.

Study processing details: Estimation of nucleated cell counts was performed using reference gene primer amplification. Data came from immunoSEQ multiplex PCR; TCRdb stores just in-frame clones and leaves some out. That table supplies the V and J calls and clone size; D and trimming were determined from the DNA. This sample yields fewer than 350,000 clones, of which about 87% are seen a single time; around 8% belongs to the top ten. This clonotype originated in a woman aged 50 to 60 who had recovered from COVID-19. Sequencing was performed on peripheral blood.

CDR3 sequence (DNA): TGTGCCAGCACCCGAAGGGACGGGAGGGGCTACACCTTC. Amino acids: CASTRRDGRGYTF. The chain has TRBV28 and TRBJ1-2, with D possibly matching TRBD1 (5 bases). Trimming removed 7 bases from V and 8 bases from J, with 17 bases in between. Germline V gene sequence: CDR1 MDHEN, CDR2 SYDVKM. The CDR3 runs to 13 residues.